The 17 T cell receptor beta chains reported below all come from one sample, sequenced in a study of post-analysis software for immune sequencing data. Study conclusions and caveats: Five TRBV segments, including TRBV5-6, TRBV5-1 and TRBV20-1, were more frequent in patients than controls.

TCR beta cDNA libraries had unique molecular identifiers. Via MiXCR, TCRdb re-called the PCR reads, giving one row per CDR3 protein. This sample has about 460,000 distinct CDR3 sequences, with around 40% found just once. Their cognate antigens are unknown. Source material: blood. Receptors originate from a girl aged 5-17 years with multiple sclerosis.

This rearrangement joins TRBV12-3 or TRBV12-4 to TRBJ2-1; 7 nucleotides align to TRBD1. The CDR3 runs to 18 residues. Trimming cost V 6 bases and J 2 bases; bases outside gene matches: 16. This chain's CDR3 is CASSTIYPRTGAYNEQFF. In DNA form, the CDR3 reads TGTGCCAGCAGCACGATATACCCGCGGACAGGAGCCTACAATGAGCAGTTCTTC.

The rearrangement uses TRBV6-5 and TRBJ2-1, with D perhaps given as TRBD1 or TRBD2 (7 bases each). CDR1 and CDR2 (germline): MNHEY, SVGAGI. The V end lost 6 bases, the J end lost 9 bases, and 24 bases lay between the germline ends. The CDR3 covers 16 residues. CDR3 in DNA: TGTGCCAGCAGATCACCAGGGGGAGGGCCGAAGGGTGAGCAGTTCTTC. Translation: CASRSPGGGPKGEQFF.

The rearrangement uses TRBV7-3 and TRBJ2-6; 7 positions match TRBD1. CDR1 is SGHTA and CDR2 is FQGTGA in the germline V gene. CDR3 length: 17 amino acids. Trimming at V came to 2 bases and at J to 0 bases, leaving 4 bases not matched to a gene. Written as DNA, the CDR3 is TGTGCCAGCAGCTTAGAGGGGGCCGACTCTGGGGCCAACGTCCTGACTTTC. Its translation is CASSLEGADSGANVLTF.

This clonotype was recorded a few times. V and J are TRBV28 and TRBJ2-5, with 7 bases fitting TRBD2. V dropped 6 bases and J dropped 1; count of bases not matched to a gene: 11. Germline V gives CDR1 MDHEN, CDR2 SYDVKM. The CDR3 extends over 16 amino acids. The CDR3 DNA sequence: TGTGCCAGCAGGGACTCGAGGCGGGGGATCCAAGAGACCCAGTACTTC. Amino acids: CASRDSRRGIQETQYF.

This clonotype was picked up a small number of times. The V gene is TRBV29-1, the J gene TRBJ1-1; unclear D gene. Trimming cost V 3 bases and J 0 bases, with 2 bases left between them. The CDR3 extends over 11 amino acids. CDR1 SQVTM and CDR2 ANQGSEA come from the germline V gene. The CDR3 DNA follows: TGCAGCGTTGAGCTGAACACTGAAGCTTTCTTT. It yields the protein CSVELNTEAFF.

The CDR3 loop reads CSTRELGQGGYGYTF. The CDR3 nucleotides are TGCAGCACGAGGGAATTAGGACAGGGAGGCTATGGCTACACCTTC. The V call is TRBV29-1, the J call TRBJ1-2, with 8 bases matching TRBD1. Losses at the gene ends were 8 bases for V and 4 bases for J; bases not matched to a gene: 15. The CDR3 covers 15 residues. Germline V lookup: CDR1 SQVTM, CDR2 ANQGSEA. Looking up the rest from reference TRBV29-1 and TRBJ1-2 gives the full variable domain: SAVISQKPSRDICQRGTSLTIQCQVDSQVTMMFWYRQQPGQSLTLIATANQGSEATYESGFVIDKFPISRPNLTFSTLTVSNMSPEDSSIYLCSTRELGQGGYGYTFGSGTRLTVV.

V and J are TRBV20-1 and TRBJ1-1; 10 nucleotides line up with TRBD1. The CDR3 extends over 13 amino acids. Per germline, CDR1 DFQATT and CDR2 SNEGSKA (reference sequence). V lost 5 bases, J lost 4 bases, and 4 bases stayed unmatched. The CDR3 protein is CSAVTGGSTEAFF. The DNA for the CDR3 is TGCAGTGCTGTGACAGGGGGCTCCACTGAAGCTTTCTTT.

V usage is TRBV7-8 and J usage is TRBJ2-7, with D perhaps TRBD1 (6 bases). V was trimmed by 2 bases and J by 4 bases, leaving 15 bases between them. CDR1 is SGHVS, CDR2 FQNEAQ, per germline. This CDR3 has 15 amino acids. The CDR3 nucleotides are TGTGCCAGCAGCTTACCAGGGGTTAGGGCTTACGAGCAGTACTTC. Its protein product is CASSLPGVRAYEQYF.

The rearrangement joins TRBV7-8 to TRBJ2-1; 9 positions agree with TRBD2. The germline V gene has CDR1 SGHVS and CDR2 FQNEAQ. The CDR3 has 17 amino acids. After removal of 1 base from V and 2 bases from J, the junction contained 6 bases not matched to a gene. Here the CDR3 reads CASSLEGSGSTYNEQFF. The DNA of the CDR3 is TGTGCCAGCAGCTTAGAGGGTAGCGGGAGCACCTACAATGAGCAGTTCTTC.

The chain combines TRBV3-1 with TRBJ2-6; D not certain. Deletions cut 1 base from V and 3 bases from J, with 10 bases between. From germline, CDR1 is LGHDT and CDR2 YNNKEL (reference sequence). CDR3 size: 16 residues. The CDR3 is CASSQGPNYGANVLTF. In DNA form, the CDR3 reads TGTGCCAGCAGCCAAGGGCCTAATTATGGGGCCAACGTCCTGACTTTC.

The chain uses TRBV2 and TRBJ1-1; perhaps TRBD1 as D (6 bases). The CDR3 has 14 residues. V was clipped by 6 bases and J by 0 bases, with 11 bases between them. Germline assignment: CDR1 SNHLY and CDR2 FYNNEI. CDR3 coding DNA: TGTGCCAGCAGGGGGGGCAGATTGAACACTGAAGCTTTCTTT. Protein sequence: CASRGGRLNTEAFF.

This clonotype has just a few counts. This chain uses TRBV29-1 with TRBJ1-2, with no clear D. The CDR3 has 12 residues. The V gene's germline CDR1 is SQVTM and CDR2 ANQGSEA. Trimming removed 4 bases at V and 4 bases at J, with 10 bases between. CDR3 residues: CSVGRPPYGYTF. The CDR3 nucleotides are TGCAGCGTTGGCAGGCCCCCCTATGGCTACACCTTC.

The V gene is TRBV27, the J gene TRBJ1-1; D is possibly TRBD1 (6 bases). Trimming shortened V by 3 bases and J by 3 bases, and 11 bases separated the two germline ends. The CDR3 length is 14 residues. Germline CDR1 is MNHEY and CDR2 is SMNVEV (reference sequence). CDR3 protein: CASSLRGEYTEAFF. Written as DNA, the CDR3 is TGTGCCAGCAGTTTGAGGGGGGAATACACTGAAGCTTTCTTT.

V gene TRBV29-1 combines with J gene TRBJ2-6; D possibly corresponds to TRBD1 (5 bases). The germline CDR1 and CDR2 sequences are SQVTM and ANQGSEA. This CDR3 is 14 amino acids long. Trimming took off 6 bases at V and 1 base at J, with 10 bases between the two ends. CDR3 sequence (DNA): TGCAGCGTCGCGGCAGGGTCTGGGGCCAACGTCCTGACTTTC. Protein sequence: CSVAAGSGANVLTF.

The chain employs TRBV12-3 or TRBV12-4 and TRBJ2-4; 8 bases are shared with TRBD1. This CDR3 is built from 13 residues. Germline trimming cut 10 bases from V and 13 bases from J; bases unmatched to any gene: 15. CDR3 DNA: TGTGCCACCCAACAGGGGGGTTATGGGGAGCAGTACTTC. Translation gives CATQQGGYGEQYF.

CDR3 nucleotide sequence: TGTGCCACCAGCAGAGATCGGGGGACTAACTATGGCTACACCTTC. This sequence encodes CATSRDRGTNYGYTF. This rearrangement joins TRBV15 to TRBJ1-2, with D perhaps TRBD1 (5 bases). The CDR3 is 15 amino acids. Trimming left V 0 bases short and J 0 bases short, with 8 bases between. The germline V gene has CDR1 LNHNV and CDR2 YYDKDF (reference sequence).

The chain has TRBV7-2 and TRBJ2-2; D is tentatively TRBD1 or TRBD2 (5 bases each). The CDR3 is made up of 14 amino acids. With 0 bases removed from V and 7 bases from J, the gap between germline ends came to 9 bases. Germline CDR1 is SGHTA and CDR2 is FQGNSA. This CDR3 reads CASSLAGVVGELFF. The CDR3 DNA is TGTGCCAGCAGCTTAGCGGGGGTTGTCGGGGAGCTGTTTTTT.